This record covers a single TCR beta chain. This clone's antigen is unknown. The sample holds no much larger clone one base away, and base qualities are not on file. The library was prepared using the immunoSEQ multiplex PCR assay. The hsTCRB Kit was used according to the manufacturer's protocol to amplify rearranged TCR beta chain sequences. Sequencing of TCRB libraries was carried out on an Illumina MiSeq. Per the authors' processing: The proprietary platform of the kit vendor was used for demultiplexing, trimming and gene mapping. Imported from immuneACCESS, the table was reduced by TCRdb to in-frame sequences with V and J called. These copies leave out some clones; in studies compared against another copy, an unresolved V gene accounts for under half, and the cause of the remainder is not known. The DNA was the basis for D and trimming; V, J and clone size are from that table. The sample has 70,000 to 90,000 clones on record, over 75% of them singletons. The top ten constitute roughly 0.56% of the sample.

The data derive from a study of a mutant IDH1 vaccine in newly diagnosed glioma (dated by TCRdb to the early 2020s). As for the study more broadly: Patients were given eight vaccinations, in weeks 1, 3, 5, 7, 11, 15, 19 and 23, which matched visits V03 through V10. Of the approximately 29 treated patients, around 60% were male and approximately 40% were female, and a mean age of approximately 40 years was recorded. For exploratory analyses, fewer than 30 treated patients had longitudinal TCRB deep sequencing done wherever samples were available. Prior to enrollment, standard therapy consisting of radiotherapy alone, temozolomide alone, or radiochemotherapy with temozolomide had been administered to patients, with the combination being received by most patients. Vaccination was initiated 4-6 weeks after radiotherapy alone, or concurrently with temozolomide cycles in the chemotherapy-containing groups. Peripheral blood samples were drawn at six visits, namely V03 (baseline), V05, V07, V10, V12 and V13.

The time point label of this sample denotes: week 5, during vaccination. Every vaccine dose consisted of 300 ug of a 20-mer mutant IDH1 peptide in Montanide, administered subcutaneously together with topical imiquimod. The donors had newly diagnosed IDH1-mutant astrocytomas of WHO grade 3 or 4 that showed loss of nuclear ATRX. The samples were drawn from NOA16, a multicentre, single-arm, open-label phase I trial in Germany that tested a mutant IDH1 peptide vaccine in humans for the first time. Genomic DNA for TCRB sequencing was extracted from EDTA blood using the DNeasy Blood and Tissue Kit. Study-level results and caveats: Selection of PBMC samples for TCRB deep sequencing was based on availability. According to the authors, sample limitations meant that analyses of patient blood samples could not be reproduced. Immune responses induced by the vaccine were seen in roughly 95% of patients across multiple MHC alleles. Pseudoprogression appeared unrelated to alterations in the top peripheral T cell clonotypes detected by TCRB sequencing.

Including cysteine and phenylalanine, the CDR3 has 14 amino acids. Kept here is only the CDR3 DNA, which spans 42 bases and is read in frame from base 1. The junction shows trimming of 4 bases on V and 4 bases on J, plus 12 bases between the germline ends. In the germline V gene, CDR1 corresponds to SGHRS and CDR2 to YFSETQ. Source: PBMCs, taken from a glioma patient whose treatment included an IDH1 peptide vaccine. This TCR was sampled from a woman aged 45-59 years with glioma. In this chain, TRBV5-1 is recombined with TRBJ1-5; a weak D assignment points to TRBD1 (5 bases agree). CDR3 protein: CASSSGGGNQPQHF. Here is the DNA: TGCGCCAGCAGCAGCGGCGGGGGGAATCAGCCCCAGCATTTT.